This T cell receptor (beta chain) stems from a study of blood T cell repertoires in COVID-19. Looking at the study overall: The United States, Italy and Spain supplied acute and convalescent COVID-19 samples.

The CDR3 is 19 residues long. The germline gives CDR1 SGHDN, CDR2 FVKESK. The germline V and J ends were trimmed by 0 bases and 1 base, with 20 bases remaining between them. This clone was observed a single time. TCRdb keeps only in-frame clones here, not all; method: immunoSEQ multiplex PCR. The sample has about 220,000 clones; roughly 80% are singletons. The specimen sequenced was peripheral blood. The chain combines TRBV14 with TRBJ2-3, with TRBD1 as a possible D gene (5 bases). This sequence originates from a woman under 40 who had recovered from COVID-19. DNA of the CDR3: TGTGCCAGCAGCCAAGATAGGGGTCGGTCCCCCTCTGGCACAGATACGCAGTATTTT. Encoded protein: CASSQDRGRSPSGTDTQYF.